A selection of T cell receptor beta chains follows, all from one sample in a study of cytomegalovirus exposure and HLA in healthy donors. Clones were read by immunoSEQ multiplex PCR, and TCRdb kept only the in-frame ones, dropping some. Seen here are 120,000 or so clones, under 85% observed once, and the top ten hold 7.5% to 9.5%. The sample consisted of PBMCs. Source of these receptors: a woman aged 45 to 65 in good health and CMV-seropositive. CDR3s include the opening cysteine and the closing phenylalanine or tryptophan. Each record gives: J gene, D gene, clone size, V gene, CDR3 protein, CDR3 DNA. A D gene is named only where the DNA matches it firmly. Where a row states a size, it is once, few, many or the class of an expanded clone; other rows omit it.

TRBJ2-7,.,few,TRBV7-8,CASSFQDFSYEQYF,TGTGCCAGCAGCTTCCAGGACTTCTCCTACGAGCAGTACTTC
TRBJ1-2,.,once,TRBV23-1,CASGRSYGYTF,TGCGCCAGCGGGCGAAGCTATGGCTACACCTTC
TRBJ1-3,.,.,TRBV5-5,CASSLMANTIYF,TGTGCCAGCAGCTTGATGGCAAACACCATATATTTT
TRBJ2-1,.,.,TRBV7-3,CASSLTPRADYNEQFF,TGTGCCAGCAGCTTAACTCCGAGGGCCGACTACAATGAGCAGTTCTTC
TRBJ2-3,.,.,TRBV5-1,CASSLEAGSDTQYF,TGCGCCAGCAGCTTGGAGGCGGGGTCAGATACGCAGTATTTT
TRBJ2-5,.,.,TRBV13,CASSLWTIGGIKETQYF,TGTGCCAGCAGCTTATGGACTATCGGGGGAATAAAAGAGACCCAGTACTTC
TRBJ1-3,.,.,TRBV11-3,CASSLGLLEVSGNTIYF,TGTGCCAGCAGCTTAGGACTCCTGGAAGTCTCCGGAAACACCATATATTTT
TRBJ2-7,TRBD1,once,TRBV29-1,CSVKGQGTYEQYF,TGCAGCGTTAAAGGACAGGGTACCTACGAGCAGTACTTC
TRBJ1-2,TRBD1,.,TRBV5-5,CASSSRDSTFNYGYTF,TGTGCCAGCAGCTCCCGGGACAGTACCTTTAACTATGGCTACACCTTC
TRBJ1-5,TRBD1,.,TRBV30,CAWSDQGVRGQPQHF,TGTGCCTGGAGTGACCAGGGGGTTAGGGGTCAGCCCCAGCATTTT
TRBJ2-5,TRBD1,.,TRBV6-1,CASSEVGVGTGKEETQYF,TGTGCCAGCAGTGAAGTCGGGGTCGGGACAGGTAAGGAGGAGACCCAGTACTTC
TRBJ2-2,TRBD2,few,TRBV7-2,CASSSRASGGAGGTGELFF,TGTGCCAGCAGCTCCCGGGCTAGCGGGGGGGCCGGGGGAACCGGGGAGCTGTTTTTT
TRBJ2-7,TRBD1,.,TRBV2,CASSEGGQGIYEQYF,TGTGCCAGCAGTGAAGGGGGACAGGGGATCTACGAGCAGTACTTC
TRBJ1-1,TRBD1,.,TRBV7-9,CASTPWTGNTEAFF,TGTGCCAGCACCCCATGGACAGGGAACACTGAAGCTTTCTTT
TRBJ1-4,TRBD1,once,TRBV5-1,CATAQGAGEKLFF,TGCGCCACCGCACAGGGGGCGGGTGAAAAACTGTTTTTT
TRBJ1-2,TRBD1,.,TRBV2,CASSELRRDRGPGYTF,TGTGCCAGCAGTGAATTGAGACGGGACAGGGGGCCTGGCTACACCTTC
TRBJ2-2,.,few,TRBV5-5,CASNPKGTGNTGELFF,TGTGCCAGCAACCCTAAGGGAACAGGGAACACCGGGGAGCTGTTTTTT
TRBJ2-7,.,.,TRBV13,CASSLSGGTTEQYF,TGTGCCAGCAGCTTAAGTGGAGGGACGACCGAGCAGTACTTC